This is a list of T cell receptor beta chains from one sample in a study of molecular identifiers for immune sequencing clone quantification. Via MiXCR, TCRdb re-called the PCR reads, giving one row per CDR3 protein. The table records tens of thousands of distinct CDR3 sequences, around 20% of them present only once. The sequencing sample was made of naive CD8+ T cells from blood, with Jurkat cell RNA spiked in. These receptors were taken from a human donor in good health. Some libraries in this study had Jurkat cell RNA spiked in. CDR3s include the opening cysteine and the closing phenylalanine or tryptophan. The order of the fields is V gene, clone size, D gene, CDR3 protein. The D gene is left open where the match is weak. Not all rows give a size; the values are once, few, many and, for expanded clones, a class.

v_gene: TRBV19
abundance: many
d_gene: -
CDR3aa: CASRSSGYYEQYF

v_gene: TRBV11-3
abundance: many
d_gene: TRBD2
CDR3aa: CASSPHLGLAGEVTDTQYF

v_gene: TRBV27
abundance: many
d_gene: TRBD1
CDR3aa: CASSPTGGPGYF

v_gene: TRBV4-2
abundance: many
d_gene: TRBD1
CDR3aa: CASSQEGQGVLVPDTQYF

v_gene: TRBV9
abundance: many
d_gene: -
CDR3aa: CASNPSGGGDARHTEAFF

v_gene: TRBV4-3
abundance: many
d_gene: -
CDR3aa: CASSQDRGRGPYEQYF

v_gene: TRBV12-3/TRBV12-4
abundance: -
d_gene: -
CDR3aa: CASSPRRGTEAFF

v_gene: TRBV12-3/TRBV12-4
abundance: many
d_gene: -
CDR3aa: CASSLILDRSYEQYF

v_gene: TRBV20-1
abundance: many
d_gene: -
CDR3aa: CSAGLDGYTF

v_gene: TRBV4-1
abundance: many
d_gene: -
CDR3aa: CASSQDLAVAEAFF

v_gene: TRBV11-3
abundance: few
d_gene: -
CDR3aa: CASSYRRVATTLGFF

v_gene: TRBV4-1
abundance: many
d_gene: TRBD1
CDR3aa: CATSPTGGGSDTQYF

v_gene: TRBV11-2
abundance: many
d_gene: TRBD2
CDR3aa: CASSGGGPQYF

v_gene: TRBV19
abundance: many
d_gene: -
CDR3aa: CASSPAADTQYF

v_gene: TRBV7-2
abundance: -
d_gene: TRBD1
CDR3aa: CASSLGTGGYYEQYF

v_gene: TRBV29-1
abundance: many
d_gene: -
CDR3aa: CSVEEERGTEQETQYF

v_gene: TRBV21-1
abundance: few
d_gene: -
CDR3aa: CASSTLAGAADTQYF

v_gene: TRBV7-9
abundance: many
d_gene: -
CDR3aa: CASSLLMAENKEQYF

v_gene: TRBV29-1
abundance: many
d_gene: -
CDR3aa: CSVEGRGRAGELFF

v_gene: TRBV7-9
abundance: many
d_gene: -
CDR3aa: CASSLDREAFF

v_gene: TRBV27
abundance: few
d_gene: TRBD1
CDR3aa: CASSLYQTGENTEAFF

v_gene: TRBV7-6
abundance: few
d_gene: TRBD2
CDR3aa: CASSTWVSGEHNTDTQYF

v_gene: TRBV7-9
abundance: -
d_gene: -
CDR3aa: CASRRAPDNEQFF

v_gene: TRBV20-1
abundance: -
d_gene: -
CDR3aa: CSARGTYGYTF

v_gene: TRBV27
abundance: few
d_gene: -
CDR3aa: CASSQMGGELFF

v_gene: TRBV27
abundance: many
d_gene: -
CDR3aa: CASTPEIRNTQYF

v_gene: TRBV7-9
abundance: many
d_gene: -
CDR3aa: CASRRDSYEQYF

v_gene: TRBV29-1
abundance: many
d_gene: -
CDR3aa: CSVGVGAGTGELFF

v_gene: TRBV6-5
abundance: -
d_gene: -
CDR3aa: CASSHPGVSLAGELFF

v_gene: TRBV4-1
abundance: -
d_gene: -
CDR3aa: CASSQDDGTWGENQPQHF

v_gene: TRBV2
abundance: many
d_gene: -
CDR3aa: CASSEGELTDTQYF

v_gene: TRBV4-1
abundance: -
d_gene: -
CDR3aa: CASSQDPTGSYEQYF

v_gene: TRBV6-5
abundance: many
d_gene: TRBD1
CDR3aa: CASSLGTGTEAFF